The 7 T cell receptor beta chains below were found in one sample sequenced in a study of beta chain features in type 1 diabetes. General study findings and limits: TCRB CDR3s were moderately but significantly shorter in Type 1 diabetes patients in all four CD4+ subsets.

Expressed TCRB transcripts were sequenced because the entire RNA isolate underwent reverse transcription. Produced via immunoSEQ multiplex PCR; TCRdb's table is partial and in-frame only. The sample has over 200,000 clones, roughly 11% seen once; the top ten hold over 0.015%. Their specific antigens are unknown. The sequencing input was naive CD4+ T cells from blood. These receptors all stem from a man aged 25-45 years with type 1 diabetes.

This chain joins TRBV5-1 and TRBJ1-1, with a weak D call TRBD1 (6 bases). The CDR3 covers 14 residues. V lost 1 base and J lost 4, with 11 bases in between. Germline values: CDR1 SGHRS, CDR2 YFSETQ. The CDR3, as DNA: TGCGCCAGCAGCTTGCGGCAGGGGAGCACTGAAGCTTTCTTT. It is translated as CASSLRQGSTEAFF.

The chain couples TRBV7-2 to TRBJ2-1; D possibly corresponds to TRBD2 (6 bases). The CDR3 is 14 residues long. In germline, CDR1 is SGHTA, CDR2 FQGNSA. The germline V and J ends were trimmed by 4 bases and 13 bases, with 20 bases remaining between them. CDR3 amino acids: CASSSENPAGLQFF. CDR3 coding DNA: TGTGCCAGCAGCTCCGAGAACCCGGCGGGACTTCAGTTCTTC.

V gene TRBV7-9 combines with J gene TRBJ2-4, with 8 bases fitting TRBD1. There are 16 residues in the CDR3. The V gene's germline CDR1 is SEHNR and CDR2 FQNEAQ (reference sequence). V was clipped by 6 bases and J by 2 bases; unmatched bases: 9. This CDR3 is CASSPGQGEPKNIQYF. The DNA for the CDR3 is TGTGCCAGCAGTCCCGGACAGGGAGAACCCAAAAACATTCAGTACTTC.

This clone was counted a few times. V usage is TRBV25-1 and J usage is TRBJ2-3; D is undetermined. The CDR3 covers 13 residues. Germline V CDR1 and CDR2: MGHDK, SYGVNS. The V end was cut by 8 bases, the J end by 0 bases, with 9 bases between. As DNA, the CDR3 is TGTGCCAGCCTTTTCAGTAGCACAGATACGCAGTATTTT. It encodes CASLFSSTDTQYF.

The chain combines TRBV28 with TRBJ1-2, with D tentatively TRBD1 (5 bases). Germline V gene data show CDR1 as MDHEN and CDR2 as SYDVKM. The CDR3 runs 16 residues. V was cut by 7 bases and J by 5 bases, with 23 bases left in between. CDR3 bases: TGTGCCAGCACCCAGGACAACCTTAGAGGTCGGTATGGCTACACCTTC. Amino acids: CASTQDNLRGRYGYTF.

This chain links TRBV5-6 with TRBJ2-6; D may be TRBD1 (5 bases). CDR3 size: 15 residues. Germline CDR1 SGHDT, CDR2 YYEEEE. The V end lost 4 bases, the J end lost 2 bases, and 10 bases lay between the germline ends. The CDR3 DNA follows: TGTGCCAGCAGCCGTCTAGGGGCTGGGGCCAACGTCCTGACTTTC. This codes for CASSRLGAGANVLTF.

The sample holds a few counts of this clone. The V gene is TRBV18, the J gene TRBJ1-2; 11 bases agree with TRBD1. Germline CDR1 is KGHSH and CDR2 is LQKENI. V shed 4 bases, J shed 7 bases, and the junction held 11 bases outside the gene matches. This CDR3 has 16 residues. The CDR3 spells CASSLTGRTGGSGYTF. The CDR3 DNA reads TGTGCCAGCTCACTTACAGGAAGGACAGGGGGCTCTGGCTACACCTTC.